This TCR beta chain comes out of a study of vaccination and CD4 T cells after COVID-19 (dated by TCRdb to the early 2020s). About the investigation overall: Convalescent patients had a positive SARS-CoV-2 result on nasal swab PCR, and of these patients, several had mild disease and one had severe disease. The convalescent cohort comprised six males and four females, including two Hispanic individuals, seven Caucasians, two Asians and one multiracial person. Participants got two doses of the Pfizer-BioNTech BNT162b2 vaccine (n=8) or two doses of the Moderna mRNA-1273 vaccine (n=2). Post-COVID blood samples from convalescent patients were collected a median of roughly 100 days after diagnosis, with a range of 35 to 161 days. Post-vaccine blood samples were obtained a median of around 67 days after the second vaccine dose, with a range of roughly 14 to 241 days. Culture stimuli were overlapping spike peptide pools from SARS-CoV-2 and from the common cold coronaviruses HCoV-NL63, HCoV-OC43 and HCoV-229E. Control cultures used a CEFX viral epitope pool as positive control, an HIV-1 Nef peptide pool as negative control, or no peptide. In 10 COVID-19 convalescent patients and a few infection-naive healthy vaccine recipients, researchers compared the spike-specific CD4+ TCR repertoire from before mRNA vaccination with the repertoire from after. General conclusions and limits of the study: In convalescent patients, a median around 86% of post-vaccine SARS-CoV-2-reactive clones were detected only after vaccination, and vaccine-specific priming was suggested by this finding. Only a relatively small number of convalescent patients were included in the study, and early timepoints following natural infection were not analyzed. An increase in the median number of SARS-CoV-2-reactive clonotypes from roughly 20 after infection to 38 after vaccination was observed, but the change was not found to be significant. In convalescent patients, nearly all vaccine-specific clones (304 of 307) were found to be mono-reactive for SARS-CoV-2 spike rather than cross-reactive with common cold coronaviruses.

In light of the paper, this sample's treatment or condition label describes: approximately 9-day PBMC culture with coronavirus spike peptide pools or control peptides (ViraFEST assay). The study used the ViraFEST assay, which expanded antigen-specific T cells with peptide pools and then identified expanded clonotypes by TCR sequencing. The convalescent patients' positive SARS-CoV-2 PCR tests fell between March and December 2020, which was before the Alpha, Beta and Delta variants emerged in the United States. Each well held around 2.1 million PBMCs cultured with roughly 9.2 ug/ml peptide pools in IMDM containing approximately 5% human AB serum and around 10 IU/ml IL-2. On days 3 and 7, half of the culture medium was replaced with fresh IL-2-containing medium. CD4+ T cells were isolated after 10 days of culture through negative selection using the EasySep CD4+ T cell isolation kit. Ficoll-Paque Plus gradient centrifugation was used to isolate PBMCs from whole blood, and the isolated PBMCs were then either used fresh or cryopreserved at -140C. In general, triplicate wells were set up for every culture condition.

The cysteine opens and the phenylalanine closes a CDR3 of 13 amino acids. Only the CDR3 part of the read is kept: 39 bases, read in frame from the first base. In the germline V gene (reference sequence), CDR1 corresponds to MNHEY and CDR2 to SMNVEV. V and J are truncated by 7 bases and 4 bases respectively, leaving an intervening sequence of 13 bases. The library was built by means of PCR. At the Johns Hopkins FTIC core, DNA from the cultured CD4+ T cells underwent TCR sequencing with the Oncomine TCR Beta short-read assay. The QIAamp micro DNA kit was used to extract genomic DNA from the cultured CD4+ T cells. Oncomine TCR Beta libraries from cultured CD4+ T cells were pooled with unique dual indexes and sequenced on an Illumina iSeq 100. Per the source publication's procedure: Non-productive sequences were removed, and CDR3s not starting with C, not ending with F or W, or shorter than 7 amino acids were discarded. The MANAFEST web application was used to identify antigen-specific clonotypes by comparing peptide-stimulated wells against reference wells and other culture wells. For a clone to be called positive, the clone needed an FDR below 0.05, an odds ratio above 5, and a productive frequency above 0.1% in at least two of three replicate wells. Cross-reactive clonotypes were defined as significantly expanded in both SARS-CoV-2 spike wells and at least one common cold coronavirus spike condition. Similarity between CDR3 sequences was evaluated in R version 3.6.1 using Levenshtein distances (stringdist) and unrooted phylogenetic trees (ape). TCRdb took the public reads, trimmed them with fastp at Q25, ran MiXCR for clone calling and kept in-frame beta chains. Each entry is one CDR3 protein sequence, shown with its most common DNA and genes. TCRdb's processing, not the authors', yielded these V and J calls. The sample contains 12,000 or so distinct CDR3 sequences, roughly 77% of them found a single time. In total, the top ten clones hold about 9.4% of the sample.

The table lists this clonotype with a few counts. The antigen this receptor binds is unknown. Per-base qualities were not stored, and no clone one base away is much larger. The receptor comes from a human donor who had recovered from COVID-19. Sequencing was carried out using CD4+ T cells from blood, cultured in vitro. The V gene is TRBV27 and the J gene is TRBJ1-2, and perhaps TRBD1 as D gene, on 5 matching bases. The CDR3 region: CASTVRRGYGYTF. The base sequence is TGTGCCAGCACCGTCAGGAGGGGCTATGGCTACACCTTC.